This TCR beta chain is drawn from a study of Ad26.COV2.S vaccination and SARS-CoV-2 variants. Study as a whole: Ad26.COV2.S, an intramuscular injection, was given once or twice 56 days apart. General study findings and limits: Reportedly, after vaccination the spike-specific CD8+ and CD4+ T cell responses displayed substantial breadth. Vaccine recipients surpassed placebo recipients in spike-specific TCR breadth.

Germline V gene data show CDR1 as SGHRS and CDR2 as YFSETQ. This CDR3 has 18 residues. Trimming removed 1 base from V and 0 bases from J; junction bases left unmatched: 6. Note on this clone: The target antigen is unknown.

The treatment was: approximately 18 received Ad26.COV2.S at low or high dose, single or two shots; five or six received placebo; per-sample allocation not given. Specimens were obtained on day 63 following the first vaccine or placebo injection. Boston supplied an adult donor aged 18-55 years. TCRdb's table, derived via immunoSEQ multiplex PCR, lists solely in-frame clones and lacks some. The table records hundreds of thousands of clones, around 90% of them present only once. This material consisted of peripheral blood, taken in a trial of Ad26.COV2.S vaccine versus placebo. The rearrangement uses TRBV5-1 and TRBJ2-6; 8 bases are a match to TRBD1. This clonotype originated in a person between 18 and 65 years old who received the Ad26.COV2.S COVID-19 vaccine or a placebo. The CDR3 reads CASSLYGQGPSGANVLTF. The DNA for the CDR3 is TGCGCCAGCAGCTTGTACGGACAGGGTCCCTCTGGGGCCAACGTCCTGACTTTC. Together with reference TRBV5-1 and TRBJ2-6, the CDR3 gives the full variable domain: KAGVTQTPRYLIKTRGQQVTLSCSPISGHRSVSWYQQTPGQGLQFLFEYFSETQRNKGNFPGRFSGRQFSNSRSEMNVSTLELGDSALYLCASSLYGQGPSGANVLTFGAGSRLTVL.